The 27 T cell receptor beta chains below were found in one sample sequenced in a study of T cells in women clearing cervical HPV infection (dated by TCRdb to 2017 to 2018). The library was built by means of the immunoSEQ multiplex PCR assay. TCRdb retrieved this table from immuneACCESS and kept in-frame rearrangements only. Not all clones are present; in checked studies, unresolved V genes account for under half, and no reason is known for the remainder. This sample's listing comprises around 30,000 clones. The ten most abundant clones make up 2.5% to 3.5% of the sample. Input material: blood buffy coat. The receptors stem from a woman between 18 and 70 years old with a cervical HPV16 infection that either progressed to CIN3+ or cleared (not recorded which).

The sequenced CDR3 bases are TGTGCCAGCAGCGTACTTAGCGGCCCGTTCTATGAG. Its protein product is CASSVLSGPFYE. The whole CDR3 region reads CASSVLSGPFYEQFF. The gene calls are TRBV9 and TRBJ2-1; tentative D call: TRBD2 (6 bases). The CDR3 is cut off 3 residues early in the read; its end comes from the germline J gene. CDR1 is SGDLS, CDR2 YYNGEE, per germline. V lost 1 base and J lost 8, with 16 bases in between. The CDR3 loop spans 15 amino acids.

Turning to this clone: The CDR3 end lies 3 residues beyond the end of the read and is filled in from the germline J gene. The gene calls are TRBV20-1 and TRBJ2-1, with 8 bases fitting TRBD2. Germline loops: CDR1 DFQATT, CDR2 SNEGSKA (reference sequence). The CDR3 contains 13 residues. After removal of 5 bases from V and 5 bases from J, the junction contained 5 bases not matched to a gene. The CDR3 sequence: CSARTGGNNEQFF. The CDR3 bases that were read are TGCAGTGCTCGAACGGGGGGGAACAATGAG.

Notes on this clone: The CDR3 goes on 3 residues after the read ends, and that part is filled in from the germline J gene. The chain uses TRBV19 and TRBJ2-5; no clear D. This CDR3 has 16 amino acids. With 1 base removed from V and 4 bases from J, the gap between germline ends came to 16 bases. Per the germline V gene, CDR1 is LNHDA and CDR2 is SQIVND (reference sequence). CDR3 in amino acids: CASSIVLGVTGETQYF. The part of the CDR3 DNA that was read is TGTGCCAGTAGTATAGTGTTGGGTGTAACGGGAGAGACC.

Worth noting for this clone: The read halts 3 residues ahead of the CDR3 end, with the missing end drawn from the germline J gene. Different DNA sequences within this sample yield the same CDR3. The chain recombines TRBV20-1 with TRBJ1-2, with 9 bases that match TRBD1. The germline V gene has CDR1 DFQATT and CDR2 SNEGSKA (reference sequence). CDR3 size: 12 residues. Trimming removed 5 bases from V and 5 bases from J; junction bases left unmatched: 3. The part of the CDR3 DNA that was read is TGCAGTGCTGCGGGACAGGGATATGGC. This translates into CSAAGQGYG. The entire CDR3 sequence reads CSAAGQGYGYTF.

About this clone: Read sequence stops 3 residues before the CDR3 end, and the germline J gene provides the missing end. The chain joins TRBV2 to TRBJ2-3; D uncertain. CDR1 and CDR2 from the germline V gene are SNHLY and FYNNEI. The CDR3 is 14 residues long. The part of the CDR3 DNA that was read is TGTGCCAGCAGTGAAGACCAGCGATCCGAGACG. As protein: CASSEDQRSET. The whole CDR3 protein is CASSEDQRSETQYF.

Comment on this clone: The missing CDR3 end, 3 residues past where the read stops, is filled in from the germline J gene. This rearrangement joins TRBV29-1 to TRBJ1-1, with D perhaps matching TRBD1 (5 bases). The CDR3 runs to 14 residues. Trimming took 0 bases from V and 6 from J, leaving 14 bases between them. CDR1 and CDR2 from the germline V gene are SQVTM and ANQGSEA. CDR3 amino acids: CSVEDRRGVAEAFF. CDR3 DNA, as far as it was read: TGCAGCGTTGAAGATCGTCGGGGGGTCGCTGAA.

A note on this clone: The read ends 3 residues before the CDR3 terminus; that terminus is restored from the germline J gene. V usage is TRBV6-4 and J usage is TRBJ2-3; TRBD1 aligns across 7 bases. There are 17 residues in the CDR3. Germline V gene sequence: CDR1 MRHNA, CDR2 SNTAGT. CDR3 sequence reads: CASSDYRDSYSNQPQYF. CDR3 DNA, as far as it was read: TGTGCCAGCAGTGACTACCGGGACAGCTATAGCAATCAGCCG.

Points on this clone: The CDR3 is cut off 3 residues early in the read; its end comes from the germline J gene. V gene TRBV20-1 combines with J gene TRBJ2-3; TRBD1 is a possible D gene (5 bases). From germline, CDR1 is DFQATT and CDR2 SNEGSKA (reference sequence). The CDR3 loop spans 18 amino acids. Trimming shortened V by 3 bases and J by 2 bases, and 24 bases separated the two germline ends. The CDR3 bases that were read are TGCAGTGCTAGGGCCGACTTCCTAGGGGCCCTTTACACAGATACG. The encoded protein is CSARADFLGALYTDT. The entire CDR3 is CSARADFLGALYTDTQYF.

Remarks on this clone: The read stops 3 residues short of the end of the CDR3; the missing end is completed from the germline J gene. This chain links TRBV12-5 with TRBJ1-4, with TRBD1 matching 8 bases. Germline values: CDR1 LGHNT, CDR2 FRNRAP. The CDR3 consists of 15 residues. The ends lost 2 bases at V and 3 bases at J; junction bases unmatched: 2. The CDR3 DNA, read in part, is TGTGCTAGTGGTTTGACAGGGGGTCCTAATGAAAAA. Protein: CASGLTGGPNEK. The CDR3 reads in full as CASGLTGGPNEKLFF.

Note on this clone: The read falls 3 residues short of the CDR3 end, and the missing part is taken from the germline J gene. The rearrangement uses TRBV19 and TRBJ2-5; D is unclear. Germline V CDR1 and CDR2: LNHDA, SQIVND (reference sequence). The CDR3 runs 14 residues. Trimming removed 10 bases at V and 2 bases at J, with 17 bases between. This CDR3 is CATTPTMRQETQYF. Incomplete CDR3 DNA: TGTGCCACCACCCCTACGATGCGGCAAGAGACC.

A remark on this clone: The CDR3 extends 3 residues past the end of the read, so its final part is completed from the germline J gene. This chain links TRBV27 with TRBJ2-3, with TRBD2 identical over 8 bases. The CDR3 length is 18 residues. After removal of 1 base from V and 4 bases from J, the junction contained 13 bases not matched to a gene. CDR1 is MNHEY, CDR2 SMNVEV, per germline (reference sequence). The DNA read from the CDR3 is TGTGCCAGCAGTTTATTCCTCCCCACTAGCGGAGGGGCAGATACG. Residues: CASSLFLPTSGGADT. From start to end, the CDR3 is CASSLFLPTSGGADTQYF.

Comments on this clone: The CDR3 extends 3 residues past the end of the read, so its final part is completed from the germline J gene. The chain couples TRBV20-1 to TRBJ2-1; D is perhaps TRBD2 (5 bases). The CDR3 consists of 13 residues. CDR1 DFQATT and CDR2 SNEGSKA come from the germline V gene (reference sequence). Trimming removed 5 bases from V and 2 bases from J, with 10 bases in between. The sequenced CDR3 bases are TGCAGTGCTGAACTAGAAGCCTACAATGAG. Encoded protein: CSAELEAYNE. The full CDR3 reads CSAELEAYNEQFF.

In regard to this clone: The read ends 3 residues shy of where the CDR3 ends; the end is completed using the germline J gene. The chain recombines TRBV19 with TRBJ1-2; tentative D call: TRBD1 (5 bases). Trimming removed 4 bases at V and 4 bases at J, with 10 bases between. Germline lookup yields CDR1 LNHDA and CDR2 SQIVND (reference sequence). This CDR3 contains 13 residues. CDR3 bases read: TGTGCCAGTAGTACAGGGATTTTCTATGGC. This encodes CASSTGIFYG. The entire CDR3 reads CASSTGIFYGYTF.

About this clone itself: The CDR3 end lies 3 residues beyond the end of the read and is filled in from the germline J gene. The chain uses TRBV7-2 and TRBJ2-3, with D possibly being TRBD1 (5 bases). There are 15 residues in the CDR3. CDR1 SGHTA and CDR2 FQGNSA come from the germline V gene. CDR3 DNA (partial): TGTGCCAGCAGCGGGAAGGGGTATAGCAATCAGCCG. Amino acid sequence: CASSGKGYSNQP. The CDR3 reads in full as CASSGKGYSNQPQYF.

As concerns this clone: Read coverage stops 3 residues before the CDR3 terminus; the germline J gene supplies the remainder. This sequence joins TRBV7-8 and TRBJ2-7; D call uncertain. V lost 0 bases to trimming and J lost 4 bases, with 10 bases between them. This CDR3 has 14 residues. Germline V gene data show CDR1 as SGHVS and CDR2 as FQNEAQ. This CDR3 is CASSLAIYSYEQYF. Partial CDR3 DNA: TGTGCCAGCAGCTTAGCCATATACAGTTACGAG.

As concerns this clone: The read ends 3 residues shy of where the CDR3 ends; the end is completed using the germline J gene. The genes are TRBV12-3 or TRBV12-4 and TRBJ1-6; 8 bases match TRBD1. The CDR3 totals 15 residues. V gave up 5 bases and J gave up 1 base; unmatched junction bases: 1. The CDR3 reads CASSRTGSYNSPLHF. The CDR3 bases that were read are TGTGCCAGCAGTCGGACAGGGTCCTATAATTCACCC.

Points on this clone: The read ends 3 residues early relative to the CDR3; the germline J gene fills the gap. The chain combines TRBV9 with TRBJ2-5; 8 nucleotides line up with TRBD1. This CDR3 spans 15 amino acids. V dropped 0 bases and J dropped 4; count of bases not matched to a gene: 5. Germline lookup yields CDR1 SGDLS and CDR2 YYNGEE. The CDR3 here is CASSVGTGLGETQYF. The DNA read from the CDR3 is TGTGCCAGCAGCGTAGGGACAGGGTTGGGAGAGACC.

With respect to this clone: The read stops 3 residues short of the end of the CDR3; the missing end is completed from the germline J gene. This chain links TRBV9 with TRBJ2-3; D remains unclear. V was pared by 0 bases and J by 0 bases, with 5 bases between. CDR3 length: 14 residues. CDR1 and CDR2 from the germline V gene are SGDLS and YYNGEE. This chain's CDR3 is CASSVASSTDTQYF. The sequenced part of the CDR3 DNA is TGTGCCAGCAGCGTAGCTTCCAGCACAGATACG.

As for this clone: The sequence runs out 3 residues before the end of the CDR3; the remainder is reconstructed from the germline J gene. This chain uses TRBV24-1 with TRBJ2-7; D might be TRBD1 (5 bases). The CDR3 contains 12 residues. Between the trimmed V and J ends, which lost 1 base and 5 bases, there was a span of 5 bases. Germline-derived CDR1 and CDR2 are KGHDR and SFDVKD. CDR3 DNA, as far as it was read: TGTGCCACCAGTGATTTACAGGACGAG. It specifies CATSDLQDE. The whole CDR3 region reads CATSDLQDEQYF.

Concerning this clone itself: The read halts 3 residues ahead of the CDR3 end, with the missing end drawn from the germline J gene. The V and J genes are TRBV5-1 and TRBJ2-3; D possibly matches TRBD1 or TRBD2 (6 bases each). The CDR3 is made up of 15 amino acids. Deletions cut 0 bases from V and 3 bases from J, with 11 bases between. The germline gives CDR1 SGHRS, CDR2 YFSETQ. The sequenced part of the CDR3 DNA is TGCGCCAGCAGCTTGGTAACAGGGAGGACAGATACG. Amino acids: CASSLVTGRTDT. The CDR3 in full is CASSLVTGRTDTQYF.

Remarks on this clone: At one end the junction does not follow the germline gene, possibly because of a read error. The read finishes 3 residues shy of the CDR3 end, and the germline J gene is used to complete it. Other nucleotide sequences from this sample produce the same CDR3. The rearrangement joins TRBV5-6 to TRBJ1-3, with a weak D call TRBD1 (6 bases). CDR3 length: 15 residues. CDR1 and CDR2 (germline): SGHDT, YYEEEE. CDR3: CASSARDTSGNTIYF. CDR3 DNA (partial): TGTGCCAGCAGCGCCCGGGACACCTCTGGAAACACA.

Comments on this clone: With the read ending 3 residues before the CDR3 end, the germline J gene is used to fill in that end. The genes are TRBV6-1 and TRBJ2-7, with a weak D call TRBD2 (6 bases). Trimming removed 4 bases from V and 0 bases from J, with 10 bases in between. This CDR3 has 14 amino acids. Germline V gene sequence: CDR1 MNHNS, CDR2 SASEGT. The CDR3 bases that were read are TGTGCCAGCAGTGGGAGGGGCCTCTCCTACGAG. Its protein is CASSGRGLSYE. The entire CDR3 is CASSGRGLSYEQYF.

Concerning this clone: The sequenced fragment ends 3 residues before the CDR3 boundary, so the rest is inferred from the germline J gene. The chain uses TRBV30 and TRBJ2-5; 11 nucleotides match TRBD2. Germline CDR1 GTSNPN, CDR2 SVGIG (reference sequence). This CDR3 has 15 amino acids. V shed 3 bases, J shed 5 bases, and the junction held 8 bases outside the gene matches. Incomplete CDR3 DNA: TGTGCCTGGAGGGTAGCGGGGGGGCGACGCGAGACC. Its protein is CAWRVAGGRRET. The full CDR3 protein is CAWRVAGGRRETQYF.

As concerns this clone: The missing CDR3 end, 3 residues past where the read stops, is filled in from the germline J gene. The V gene is TRBV20-1, the J gene TRBJ1-6; 9 bases are shared with TRBD1. Trimming removed 0 bases from V and 10 bases from J; junction bases left unmatched: 4. Per germline, CDR1 DFQATT and CDR2 SNEGSKA (reference sequence). This CDR3 has 14 amino acids. The DNA read from the CDR3 is TGCAGTGCTAGAGATGGGACAGGGTCGTCACCC. Amino acids: CSARDGTGSSP. The full CDR3 protein is CSARDGTGSSPLHF.

As to this clone: The read ends 3 residues before the CDR3 terminus; that terminus is restored from the germline J gene. V and J are TRBV20-1 and TRBJ2-5, with 9 bases lining up with TRBD2. V shed 4 bases, J shed 1 base, and the junction held 4 bases outside the gene matches. Germline V gene sequence: CDR1 DFQATT, CDR2 SNEGSKA (reference sequence). The CDR3 has 14 residues. The sequenced CDR3 bases are TGCAGTGCTACCGAGACTAGCGGCCAAGAGACC. It is translated as CSATETSGQET. The whole CDR3 sequence reads CSATETSGQETQYF.

To note about this clone: The missing CDR3 end, 3 residues past where the read stops, is filled in from the germline J gene. The chain recombines TRBV20-1 with TRBJ2-1, with TRBD2 matching 9 bases. V lost 6 bases, J lost 2 bases, and 5 bases stayed unmatched. The CDR3 totals 14 residues. CDR1 and CDR2 from the germline V gene are DFQATT and SNEGSKA (reference sequence). The CDR3: CSASGGITYNEQFF. CDR3 bases read: TGCAGTGCCAGCGGGGGGATCACCTACAATGAG.

Note on this clone: The read halts 3 residues ahead of the CDR3 end, with the missing end drawn from the germline J gene. V usage is TRBV7-9 and J usage is TRBJ2-2, with TRBD1 identical over 7 bases. Germline V gives CDR1 SEHNR, CDR2 FQNEAQ (reference sequence). This CDR3 has 14 amino acids. CDR3 DNA, as far as it was read: TGTGCCAGCAGCTTGGAACAGGGGATCTCACCG. This translates into CASSLEQGISP. The full-length CDR3 reads as CASSLEQGISPLFF.